The text below deals with one T cell receptor (beta chain). Its antigen is not identified. This sample was taken from a study of human CD8 memory T cell subsets. Study conclusions and caveats: Chao1 estimates suggested higher diversity in stem-like memory T cells than in precursor exhausted T cells.

CCR7+ PD-1+ TIGIT+ early memory CD8+ cells with dysfunctional traits were TPEX. The authors obtained RNA from duplicate vials, each holding about 150,000 sorted CD8+ T cells, for every subset. UMI-labeled 5' RACE was used to make TCR beta libraries. Authors' data handling: Functional CDR3 beta clonotypes numbered roughly 3,000 to 20,000 in each TCR beta library. TCRdb reprocessed the 5' RACE reads and keeps a single row for each CDR3 protein, giving no DNA. V and J calls and clone size were set by TCRdb, not the authors. The sample is made up of roughly 10,000 distinct CDR3 sequences, and the top ten hold around 20% of it. CDR1 ENHRY and CDR2 SYGVKD come from the germline V gene. This CDR3 spans 14 amino acids.

The material sequenced was CD8+ T cells from PBMCs. The origin of this receptor is a human donor in good health. The chain is built from TRBV10-3 and TRBJ2-2; as DNA is missing, the TRBD1 call by TCRdb cannot be tested. The CDR3 spells CAISWTGGTGELFF.